One sample yielded the 14 T cell receptor beta chains listed below, sequenced in a study of blood T cell repertoires in COVID-19 (dated by TCRdb to the early 2020s). To prepare the library, the immunoSEQ multiplex PCR assay was applied. TCRdb obtained this table from immuneACCESS and retained in-frame rearrangements with V and J assigned. These tables miss some clones; where compared with another copy, unresolved V genes account for less than half of the shortfall, and the remainder is unexplained. For this sample the table gives 70,000 or so clones, of which more than 75% were detected only once. Of the sample, around 20% is held by the ten largest clones. Source material: peripheral blood. The receptors derive from a human donor in a cohort sampled during active COVID-19.

This clone showed up just a few times. This chain links TRBV29-1 with TRBJ1-2, with 10 bases that match TRBD1. The V and J ends lost 6 bases and 7 bases, in that order; junction bases with no gene match: 11. Germline V lookup: CDR1 SQVTM, CDR2 ANQGSEA. The CDR3 is 14 amino acids. CDR3 in amino acids: CSVVKTGGAGGYTF. The CDR3 DNA sequence: TGCAGCGTCGTAAAGACAGGGGGCGCGGGTGGCTACACCTTC.

The rearrangement joins TRBV5-8 to TRBJ2-3, with 8 bases identical to TRBD2. Germline CDR1 and CDR2: SGHTS and YDEGEE. The CDR3 contains 15 residues. The trim removed 2 bases at V and 5 bases at J, leaving 7 bases unmatched. The CDR3: CASSFGGGPIDTQYF. CDR3 coding DNA: TGTGCCAGCAGCTTCGGGGGGGGGCCAATAGATACGCAGTATTTT.

The chain uses TRBV2 and TRBJ1-6; weak D call: TRBD1 (6 bases). Per the germline V gene, CDR1 is SNHLY and CDR2 is FYNNEI. The CDR3 is 16 residues long. V shed 5 bases and J shed 10 bases, with 21 bases lying between them. CDR3 sequence: CASSPRPTGGGSPLHF. The CDR3 nucleotides are TGTGCCAGCAGTCCCCGGCCGACAGGAGGAGGCTCACCCCTCCACTTT.

The rearrangement uses TRBV29-1 and TRBJ1-2; 9 bases align to TRBD1. This CDR3 spans 13 amino acids. Germline CDR1 is SQVTM and CDR2 is ANQGSEA. The V gene end was trimmed by 6 bases and the J gene end by 3 bases; junction bases not matched to a gene: 5. CDR3 DNA sequence: TGCAGCGTGGGGACAGGGCGGGACTATGGCTACACCTTC. Its protein product is CSVGTGRDYGYTF.

The rearrangement joins TRBV27 to TRBJ1-3; D is uncertain. The germline V gene encodes CDR1 MNHEY and CDR2 SMNVEV (reference sequence). This CDR3 spans 11 amino acids. Trimming cost V 8 bases and J 4 bases, with 6 bases left between them. The CDR3 DNA follows: TGTGCCAGCGTCTTCGGAAACACCATATATTTT. Translation gives CASVFGNTIYF.

Details on this clone: Different DNA sequences within this sample yield the same CDR3. The genes are TRBV6-5 and TRBJ2-7; 7 nucleotides agree with TRBD1. Germline loops: CDR1 MNHEY, CDR2 SVGAGI. V was clipped by 5 bases and J by 4 bases; unmatched bases: 5. The CDR3 contains 13 residues. In nucleotides, the CDR3 is TGTGCCAGCAGTCGGGACAGAAAGTACGAGCAGTACTTC. Translation gives CASSRDRKYEQYF.

The rearrangement links TRBV4-1 to TRBJ2-7, with 7 nucleotides matching TRBD2. J lost 4 bases, V lost 0 bases, and 9 bases had no gene match. Germline V gene lookup returns CDR1 MGHRA and CDR2 YSYEKL. The CDR3 has 16 residues. CDR3: CASSQDLGGNLYEQYF. As DNA, the CDR3 is TGCGCCAGCAGCCAAGATCTCGGGGGGAATCTTTACGAGCAGTACTTC.

The chain joins TRBV5-1 to TRBJ1-5; D possibly corresponds to TRBD1 (5 bases). Germline V CDR1 and CDR2: SGHRS, YFSETQ. The CDR3 loop spans 15 amino acids. The V gene lost 4 bases and the J gene lost 6 bases, with 17 bases spanning the gap. The DNA for the CDR3 is TGCGCCAGCAGCCTCGGCTCGGGCGGGGGTCAGCCCCAGCATTTT. Translated: CASSLGSGGGQPQHF.

The CDR3 DNA is TGCAGCGTTGGGGAGGGGATTGGCTACACCTTC. Translating gives CSVGEGIGYTF. This sequence joins TRBV29-1 and TRBJ1-2, with D possibly matching TRBD1 (5 bases). The CDR3 has 11 residues. Looked up from germline, CDR1 is SQVTM and CDR2 is ANQGSEA. V was shortened by 4 bases and J by 7 bases, with 10 bases between the two germline ends. Combining the CDR3 with reference TRBV29-1 and TRBJ1-2 gives the whole variable domain SAVISQKPSRDICQRGTSLTIQCQVDSQVTMMFWYRQQPGQSLTLIATANQGSEATYESGFVIDKFPISRPNLTFSTLTVSNMSPEDSSIYLCSVGEGIGYTFGSGTRLTVV.

The sample holds one count of this clone. The genes are TRBV5-5 and TRBJ2-5; a weak D match, TRBD2 (5 bases). Germline-derived CDR1 and CDR2 are SGHKS and YYEKEE (reference sequence). V dropped 5 bases and J dropped 13 bases, with 30 bases sitting between them. This CDR3 has 16 amino acids. Here the CDR3 reads CASRPRSEDSFFHLYF. The CDR3 nucleotides read TGTGCCAGCAGACCAAGGAGTGAGGACTCCTTCTTCCACTTGTACTTC.

This sequence joins TRBV2 and TRBJ2-1; D is ambiguous. Germline V gene sequence: CDR1 SNHLY, CDR2 FYNNEI. CDR3 length equals 13 residues. V was cut by 7 bases and J by 9 bases, with 16 bases left in between. In nucleotides, the CDR3 is TGTGCCAGCACCTCCCCTGGTCGCGGTGAGCAGTTCTTC. The encoded protein is CASTSPGRGEQFF.

The chain joins TRBV12-3 or TRBV12-4 to TRBJ1-4; no clear D. V was cut by 2 bases and J by 7 bases, with 5 bases left in between. CDR3 length: 12 amino acids. CDR3 sequence reads: CASSLLAEKLFF. DNA of the CDR3: TGTGCCAGCAGTTTATTGGCTGAAAAACTGTTTTTT.

The chain has TRBV7-6 and TRBJ2-7; D not certain. The CDR3 totals 12 residues. Deletions cut 5 bases from V and 3 bases from J, with 8 bases between. Germline CDR1 is SGHVS and CDR2 is FNYEAQ. CDR3 sequence reads: CASSLPGYEQYF. The DNA of the CDR3 is TGTGCCAGCAGCCTCCCGGGCTACGAGCAGTACTTC.

The chain is built from TRBV18 and TRBJ1-3; maybe TRBD1 (5 bases). The CDR3 spans 17 residues. Germline V gene data show CDR1 as KGHSH and CDR2 as LQKENI. V lost 4 bases and J 0 bases, leaving 16 bases between the germline ends. The chain's CDR3 is CASSLSAQVLSGNTIYF. Here the CDR3 DNA reads TGTGCCAGCTCACTCTCTGCACAGGTTCTCTCTGGAAACACCATATATTTT.